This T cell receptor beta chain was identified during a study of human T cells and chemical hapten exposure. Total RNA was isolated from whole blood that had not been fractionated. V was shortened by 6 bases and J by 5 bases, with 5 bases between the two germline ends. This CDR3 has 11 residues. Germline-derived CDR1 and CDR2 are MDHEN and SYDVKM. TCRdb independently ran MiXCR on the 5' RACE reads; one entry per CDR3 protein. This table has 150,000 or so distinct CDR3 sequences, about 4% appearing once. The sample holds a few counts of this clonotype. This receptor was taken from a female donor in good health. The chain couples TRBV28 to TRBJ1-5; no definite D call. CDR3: CASSLYQPQHF. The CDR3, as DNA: TGTGCCAGCAGCCTTTATCAGCCCCAGCATTTT.